The rows below give T cell receptor beta chains drawn from one sample of a study of T-cell memory formation after mild COVID-19. TCRdb re-called the 5' RACE reads through MiXCR, storing one row per CDR3 protein. The sample lists around 370,000 distinct CDR3 sequences, roughly 21% occurring once. The sample comprised PBMCs or a T cell subset sorted from them (not recorded which). These TCRs come from an adult woman who had mild COVID-19 (a few samples of this study predate the infection). Cell type and time point are not known. CDR3s include the opening cysteine and the closing phenylalanine or tryptophan. The D gene is left open where the match is weak. Clone sizes are given selectively: once, few, many, or a class where the clone is expanded.

DNA: TGTGCCAGCAGCCAAGAGGCTGGCACAGATACGCAGTATTTT; CDR3: CASSQEAGTDTQYF; J: TRBJ2-3; V: TRBV4-2; size: few; length: 14; D: .
DNA: TGTGCCACCAGTGATCCAGACAGGGGGCCCTACGAGCAGTACTTC; CDR3: CATSDPDRGPYEQYF; J: TRBJ2-7; V: TRBV24-1; size: .; length: 15; D: TRBD1
DNA: TGTGCCAGCAGCCAGTACAGGGGAGGACAGCCCCAGCATTTT; CDR3: CASSQYRGGQPQHF; J: TRBJ1-5; V: TRBV12-3/TRBV12-4; size: few; length: 14; D: TRBD1
DNA: TGTGCCAGCAGCTCACCATCTGGGCTAGCGGGGCCGACGGTAGGGGAAAACATTCAGTACTTC; CDR3: CASSSPSGLAGPTVGENIQYF; J: TRBJ2-4; V: TRBV7-2; size: .; length: 21; D: TRBD2
DNA: TGTGCCAGCAGCTTAACTAGCGGGAGATGGACAGATACGCAGTATTTT; CDR3: CASSLTSGRWTDTQYF; J: TRBJ2-3; V: TRBV7-9; size: .; length: 16; D: TRBD2
DNA: TGTGCCAGCAGCGTATTTATCGGGGAGCTGTTTTTT; CDR3: CASSVFIGELFF; J: TRBJ2-2; V: TRBV9; size: many; length: 12; D: .
DNA: TGCAGCGTTGAGCCTAGCGACCAAGAGACCCAGTACTTC; CDR3: CSVEPSDQETQYF; J: TRBJ2-5; V: TRBV29-1; size: few; length: 13; D: .
DNA: TGTGCCAGCAGCTTAGCGCCTAGGAATTCACCCCTCCACTTT; CDR3: CASSLAPRNSPLHF; J: TRBJ1-6; V: TRBV7-9; size: .; length: 14; D: .
DNA: TGTGCCAGCAGCCCCGCTGGGGGGTATGGCTACACCTTC; CDR3: CASSPAGGYGYTF; J: TRBJ1-2; V: TRBV3-1; size: many; length: 13; D: .
DNA: TGTGCCAGCAGCTTAATGGGACTAGCCAGCGATGAGCAGTTCTTC; CDR3: CASSLMGLASDEQFF; J: TRBJ2-1; V: TRBV7-3; size: .; length: 15; D: TRBD2
DNA: TGCAGTGCTCAAGGGGCAGGGGGTACCTATGGCTACACCTTC; CDR3: CSAQGAGGTYGYTF; J: TRBJ1-2; V: TRBV20-1; size: few; length: 14; D: TRBD1
DNA: TGTGCCAGCATAGCGGGAGGGGGGGCCAACGTCCTGACTTTC; CDR3: CASIAGGGANVLTF; J: TRBJ2-6; V: TRBV12-3/TRBV12-4; size: few; length: 14; D: TRBD2
DNA: TGCAGCGTTGCCCCGGAGGGGGGGAGGGATGAGCAGTTCTTC; CDR3: CSVAPEGGRDEQFF; J: TRBJ2-1; V: TRBV29-1; size: .; length: 14; D: .
DNA: TGTGCCACCAGCACAATCGGTCAGCCCCAGCATTTT; CDR3: CATSTIGQPQHF; J: TRBJ1-5; V: TRBV15; size: few; length: 12; D: .
DNA: TGCGCCAGCAGCTTGGCCAGGAAAAACTACGAGCAGTACTTC; CDR3: CASSLARKNYEQYF; J: TRBJ2-7; V: TRBV5-1; size: few; length: 14; D: .
DNA: TGTGCCAGTTCGGGGCAGAATGAGCAGTTCTTC; CDR3: CASSGQNEQFF; J: TRBJ2-1; V: TRBV2; size: few; length: 11; D: .
DNA: TGTGCCACCAGTGATGATTATAGCGGGAGCGTGACCCAGTACTTC; CDR3: CATSDDYSGSVTQYF; J: TRBJ2-5; V: TRBV24-1; size: .; length: 15; D: TRBD2
DNA: TGTGCCAGCAGTCCATTCCGGCGGGAGCTAGAAGCTTTCTTT; CDR3: CASSPFRRELEAFF; J: TRBJ1-1; V: TRBV27; size: .; length: 14; D: .
DNA: TGTGCCAGCAGCTCTCGGGACAGGGCTAACTATGGCTACACCTTC; CDR3: CASSSRDRANYGYTF; J: TRBJ1-2; V: TRBV7-9; size: few; length: 15; D: TRBD1
DNA: TGTGCCAGCAGCTTACCCCTCTGGGGCTACACCTTC; CDR3: CASSLPLWGYTF; J: TRBJ1-2; V: TRBV7-9; size: .; length: 12; D: .
DNA: TGTGCCAGCAGCCAGCCCGGGACTAGATTCTTTGGTGAGCAGTTCTTC; CDR3: CASSQPGTRFFGEQFF; J: TRBJ2-1; V: TRBV7-9; size: .; length: 16; D: TRBD2
DNA: TGTGCCAGCCGACCGGGACTAGCAGAGACCCAGTACTTC; CDR3: CASRPGLAETQYF; J: TRBJ2-5; V: TRBV12-3/TRBV12-4; size: few; length: 13; D: TRBD2
DNA: TGTGCCAGCACGGGGGATAGCTCCTACAATGAGCAGTTCTTC; CDR3: CASTGDSSYNEQFF; J: TRBJ2-1; V: TRBV11-3; size: .; length: 14; D: .
DNA: TGCGCCAGCAGCTTGGAGACAGGGGGGAAGTATGGCTACACCTTC; CDR3: CASSLETGGKYGYTF; J: TRBJ1-2; V: TRBV5-1; size: few; length: 15; D: TRBD1
DNA: TGTGCCAGCACCTTCTCCCGGTGGGCTTTCTTT; CDR3: CASTFSRWAFF; J: TRBJ1-1; V: TRBV11-3; size: .; length: 11; D: .
DNA: TGTGCCAGCAGTGAAGCTGTGGGAAGGAACACCGGGGAGCTGTTTTTT; CDR3: CASSEAVGRNTGELFF; J: TRBJ2-2; V: TRBV6-1; size: .; length: 16; D: .
DNA: TGTGCCAGCAGTTGGCAGACAGGGAACACTGAAGCTTTCTTT; CDR3: CASSWQTGNTEAFF; J: TRBJ1-1; V: TRBV12-3/TRBV12-4; size: few; length: 14; D: .
DNA: TGTGCCAGCAGCTTGTATTTCACGGACCTCTCCTACAATGAGCAGTTCTTC; CDR3: CASSLYFTDLSYNEQFF; J: TRBJ2-1; V: TRBV7-2; size: .; length: 17; D: .
DNA: TGTGCCAGCAGCCTTATTTCCGAGGAGGGAGAACCGATTGAGCAGTACTTC; CDR3: CASSLISEEGEPIEQYF; J: TRBJ2-7; V: TRBV14; size: few; length: 17; D: .
DNA: TGTGCCAGCAGCTACCTCCCGGGACAGGGTACAGATACGCAGTATTTT; CDR3: CASSYLPGQGTDTQYF; J: TRBJ2-3; V: TRBV9; size: .; length: 16; D: TRBD1
DNA: TGTGCCAGCAGCTTAAGGGGGTCACAGGGTCTCTCCTACAATGAGCAGTTCTTC; CDR3: CASSLRGSQGLSYNEQFF; J: TRBJ2-1; V: TRBV7-2; size: few; length: 18; D: .
DNA: TGCGCCAGCAGCTTAAGGAATTTGAACACTGAAGCTTTCTTT; CDR3: CASSLRNLNTEAFF; J: TRBJ1-1; V: TRBV5-1; size: few; length: 14; D: .
DNA: TGCAGTGCTAGCGGGAGTTGGACAGGGGGTTCTGGGGCCAACGTCCTGACTTTC; CDR3: CSASGSWTGGSGANVLTF; J: TRBJ2-6; V: TRBV20-1; size: .; length: 18; D: TRBD1
DNA: TGCGCCAGCAGCTTGGCCCTCGCGGGGGGAAACACCGGGGAGCTGTTTTTT; CDR3: CASSLALAGGNTGELFF; J: TRBJ2-2; V: TRBV5-1; size: few; length: 17; D: TRBD2
DNA: TGTGCCAGCAGAGCCGAGGGGGTCGCTGAAGCTTTCTTT; CDR3: CASRAEGVAEAFF; J: TRBJ1-1; V: TRBV12-3/TRBV12-4; size: .; length: 13; D: .
DNA: TGTGCCAGCACCCCTTCGGGACTAGCGCGTTCCAATGAGCAGTTCTTC; CDR3: CASTPSGLARSNEQFF; J: TRBJ2-1; V: TRBV5-6; size: few; length: 16; D: TRBD2
DNA: TGTGCCATCTCCACAGGGACGAGCTCCTACGAGCAGTACTTC; CDR3: CAISTGTSSYEQYF; J: TRBJ2-7; V: TRBV10-3; size: .; length: 14; D: .
DNA: TGTGCCACCAGCAGAGACAGGGGCACTGAAGCTTTCTTT; CDR3: CATSRDRGTEAFF; J: TRBJ1-1; V: TRBV15; size: few; length: 13; D: .
DNA: TGCGCCAGCAGCTTGGAGATCACGGCGAGGAAGTCCTACGAGCAGTACTTC; CDR3: CASSLEITARKSYEQYF; J: TRBJ2-7; V: TRBV5-1; size: .; length: 17; D: .
DNA: TGCAGCGTGAGGCTGACGGACACAGATACGCAGTATTTT; CDR3: CSVRLTDTDTQYF; J: TRBJ2-3; V: TRBV29-1; size: many; length: 13; D: .
DNA: TGTGCCATCCAGGGGGGGACTAGCGGTTACGAGCAGTACTTC; CDR3: CAIQGGTSGYEQYF; J: TRBJ2-7; V: TRBV10-3; size: few; length: 14; D: TRBD2
DNA: TGCAGCGTTGAACAGCAGCTGAACACTGAAGCTTTCTTT; CDR3: CSVEQQLNTEAFF; J: TRBJ1-1; V: TRBV29-1; size: .; length: 13; D: .
DNA: TGCGCCAGCAGCTCGACAGGGGGTAATGAAAAACTGTATTTT; CDR3: CASSSTGGNEKLYF; J: TRBJ1-4; V: TRBV5-1; size: .; length: 14; D: TRBD1
DNA: TGTGCCAGCAGCTTGTCCGGGGGACTAGCGGGAGGGTACAATGAGCAGTTCTTC; CDR3: CASSLSGGLAGGYNEQFF; J: TRBJ2-1; V: TRBV5-5; size: .; length: 18; D: TRBD2
DNA: TGTGCCAGCAGTCGGACAGGGGGCGCTCCTAGCTCCTACGAGCAGTACTTC; CDR3: CASSRTGGAPSSYEQYF; J: TRBJ2-7; V: TRBV12-3/TRBV12-4; size: .; length: 17; D: TRBD1
DNA: TGCAGTGCTTCAAAGACCCTCCTCTCCTACAATGAGCAGTTCTTC; CDR3: CSASKTLLSYNEQFF; J: TRBJ2-1; V: TRBV20-1; size: .; length: 15; D: .
DNA: TGTGCCAGCAGCCCACCGGGGGGGGTCGTGCTGTTCTTC; CDR3: CASSPPGGVVLFF; J: TRBJ2-1; V: TRBV7-2; size: few; length: 13; D: TRBD2
DNA: TGTGCCAGCAGCTTGCATCCCCAGGGCCTCCAAGAGACCCAGTACTTC; CDR3: CASSLHPQGLQETQYF; J: TRBJ2-5; V: TRBV7-3; size: few; length: 16; D: .
DNA: TGTGCCATCTCCCAGGGAACCTACGAGCAGTACTTC; CDR3: CAISQGTYEQYF; J: TRBJ2-7; V: TRBV10-3; size: .; length: 12; D: .